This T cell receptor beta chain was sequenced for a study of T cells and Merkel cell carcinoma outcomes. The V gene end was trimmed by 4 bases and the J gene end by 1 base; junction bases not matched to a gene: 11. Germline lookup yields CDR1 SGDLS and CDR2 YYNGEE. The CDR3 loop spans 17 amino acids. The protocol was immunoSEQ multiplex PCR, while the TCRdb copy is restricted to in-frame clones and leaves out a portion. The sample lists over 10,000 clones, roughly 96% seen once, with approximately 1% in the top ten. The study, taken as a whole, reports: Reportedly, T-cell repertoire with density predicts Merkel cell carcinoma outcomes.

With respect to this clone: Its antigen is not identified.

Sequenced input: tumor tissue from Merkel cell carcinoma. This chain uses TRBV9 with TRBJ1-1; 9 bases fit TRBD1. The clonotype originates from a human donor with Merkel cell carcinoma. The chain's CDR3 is CASSPRVGTGRNTEAFF. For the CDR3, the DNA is TGTGCCAGCAGCCCTCGGGTGGGGACAGGGCGGAACACTGAAGCTTTCTTT.